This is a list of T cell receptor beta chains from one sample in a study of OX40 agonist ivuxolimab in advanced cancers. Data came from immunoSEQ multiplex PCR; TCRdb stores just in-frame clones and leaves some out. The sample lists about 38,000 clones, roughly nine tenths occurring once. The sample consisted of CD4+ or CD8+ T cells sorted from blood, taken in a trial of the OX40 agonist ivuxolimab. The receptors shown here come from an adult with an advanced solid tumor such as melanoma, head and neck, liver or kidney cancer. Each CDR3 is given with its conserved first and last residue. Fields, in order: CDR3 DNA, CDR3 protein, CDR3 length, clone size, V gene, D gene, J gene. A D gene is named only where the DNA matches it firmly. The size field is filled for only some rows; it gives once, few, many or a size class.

cdr3_nt: TGTGCCAGCAGCGTGGTATGGGCTAGCGGGGGGTCGAACACCGGGGAGCTGTTTTTT
cdr3_aa: CASSVVWASGGSNTGELFF
cdr3_length: 19
clone_size: .
v_call: TRBV5-4
d_call: TRBD2
j_call: TRBJ2-2

cdr3_nt: TGCGCCAGCAGCCAAGTGCCAGGGGGACAGCCCCAGCATTTT
cdr3_aa: CASSQVPGGQPQHF
cdr3_length: 14
clone_size: .
v_call: TRBV4-1
d_call: TRBD1
j_call: TRBJ1-5

cdr3_nt: TGCGCCAGCAGTCCACCAAGGGGACATCAAGAGACCCAGTACTTC
cdr3_aa: CASSPPRGHQETQYF
cdr3_length: 15
clone_size: .
v_call: TRBV23-1
d_call: .
j_call: TRBJ2-5

cdr3_nt: TGTGCCAGCAGTTACTCATGGGGGACTGGGTACGAGCAGTACTTC
cdr3_aa: CASSYSWGTGYEQYF
cdr3_length: 15
clone_size: once
v_call: TRBV6-5
d_call: .
j_call: TRBJ2-7

cdr3_nt: TGTGCCAGCAGCGTAGTGGGAGGGGCAGATACGCAGTATTTT
cdr3_aa: CASSVVGGADTQYF
cdr3_length: 14
clone_size: .
v_call: TRBV9
d_call: TRBD2
j_call: TRBJ2-3

cdr3_nt: TGTGCCAGCAGCGTATCGGGGGGGATCTACAATGAGCAGTTCTTC
cdr3_aa: CASSVSGGIYNEQFF
cdr3_length: 15
clone_size: .
v_call: TRBV9
d_call: TRBD2
j_call: TRBJ2-1

cdr3_nt: TGTGCCAGCGGGCAGGAGGCATACGAGCAGTACTTC
cdr3_aa: CASGQEAYEQYF
cdr3_length: 12
clone_size: .
v_call: TRBV2
d_call: .
j_call: TRBJ2-7

cdr3_nt: TGCGCCAGCAGTGGACCTACCGGGACTAGCGGGGGGTTCAGCTCCTACGAGCAGTACTTC
cdr3_aa: CASSGPTGTSGGFSSYEQYF
cdr3_length: 20
clone_size: .
v_call: TRBV10-2
d_call: TRBD2
j_call: TRBJ2-7

cdr3_nt: TGTGCCAGCAGCCAAGGGGCAATTGGCAATCAGCCCCAGCATTTT
cdr3_aa: CASSQGAIGNQPQHF
cdr3_length: 15
clone_size: .
v_call: TRBV4-2
d_call: .
j_call: TRBJ1-5

cdr3_nt: TGTGCCTGGAGTGTGGGGGGTCCAACCTATAATTCACCCCTCCACTTT
cdr3_aa: CAWSVGGPTYNSPLHF
cdr3_length: 16
clone_size: .
v_call: TRBV30
d_call: .
j_call: TRBJ1-6

cdr3_nt: TGTGCCAGCAGCCCGCCGGCCCCGTGGCATGAGCAGTTCTTC
cdr3_aa: CASSPPAPWHEQFF
cdr3_length: 14
clone_size: .
v_call: TRBV7-9
d_call: .
j_call: TRBJ2-1

cdr3_nt: TGTGCCTGGAGTGATCCCTACGAGCAGTACTTC
cdr3_aa: CAWSDPYEQYF
cdr3_length: 11
clone_size: .
v_call: TRBV30
d_call: .
j_call: TRBJ2-7

cdr3_nt: TGTGCCAGCAGCCCCGGACAGCACTCTAATGAAAAACTGTTTTTT
cdr3_aa: CASSPGQHSNEKLFF
cdr3_length: 15
clone_size: .
v_call: TRBV5-5
d_call: .
j_call: TRBJ1-4

cdr3_nt: TGTGCCACCGGGACAGGGTCGGACATTCAGTACTTC
cdr3_aa: CATGTGSDIQYF
cdr3_length: 12
clone_size: .
v_call: TRBV10-3
d_call: TRBD1
j_call: TRBJ2-4

cdr3_nt: TGTGCCAGCAGCCAAGGGGACAGGGGTGGCTACGAGCAGTACTTC
cdr3_aa: CASSQGDRGGYEQYF
cdr3_length: 15
clone_size: .
v_call: TRBV14
d_call: TRBD1
j_call: TRBJ2-7

cdr3_nt: TGTGCCAGCAGTTACTCGACCACCGGGGAGCTGTTTTTT
cdr3_aa: CASSYSTTGELFF
cdr3_length: 13
clone_size: once
v_call: TRBV6-5
d_call: .
j_call: TRBJ2-2

cdr3_nt: TGTGCCAGCAGCTCCCTTTCAGACCCCACCGGGGAGCTGTTTTTT
cdr3_aa: CASSSLSDPTGELFF
cdr3_length: 15
clone_size: .
v_call: TRBV11-3
d_call: .
j_call: TRBJ2-2

cdr3_nt: TGTGCCAGCAGTTTCGGGACAGGGGAAACTGAAGCTTTCTTT
cdr3_aa: CASSFGTGETEAFF
cdr3_length: 14
clone_size: .
v_call: TRBV27
d_call: TRBD1
j_call: TRBJ1-1

cdr3_nt: TGTGCCAGTAGTATCCACGACTCTGGGGCCAACGTCCTGACTTTC
cdr3_aa: CASSIHDSGANVLTF
cdr3_length: 15
clone_size: .
v_call: TRBV19
d_call: .
j_call: TRBJ2-6

cdr3_nt: TGTGCTAGTGGTTTGGACGTTATCCTGGGATCCAACTCAAACTATGGCTACACCTTC
cdr3_aa: CASGLDVILGSNSNYGYTF
cdr3_length: 19
clone_size: .
v_call: TRBV12-5
d_call: .
j_call: TRBJ1-2

cdr3_nt: TGTGCCAGCAGCTTAGTTTATCGACTAGCGGGGGAGAATGAGCAGTTCTTC
cdr3_aa: CASSLVYRLAGENEQFF
cdr3_length: 17
clone_size: .
v_call: TRBV7-2
d_call: TRBD2
j_call: TRBJ2-1

cdr3_nt: TGTGCCAGCAGCTTAGGGGCCAGGGGCTCTGAAGCTTTCTTT
cdr3_aa: CASSLGARGSEAFF
cdr3_length: 14
clone_size: few
v_call: TRBV13
d_call: .
j_call: TRBJ1-1

cdr3_nt: TGCGCCAGCAGCCAAGCCCCGGGGCGACAAGAGACCCAGTACTTC
cdr3_aa: CASSQAPGRQETQYF
cdr3_length: 15
clone_size: .
v_call: TRBV4-1
d_call: .
j_call: TRBJ2-5

cdr3_nt: TGTGCCAGCAGTCCACAAGGACTAGTTCTGGAGCAGTACTTC
cdr3_aa: CASSPQGLVLEQYF
cdr3_length: 14
clone_size: .
v_call: TRBV2
d_call: TRBD2
j_call: TRBJ2-7

cdr3_nt: TGTGCCAGCAGCATGCAGGGGGCAGGGTACGAGCAGTACTTC
cdr3_aa: CASSMQGAGYEQYF
cdr3_length: 14
clone_size: .
v_call: TRBV9
d_call: TRBD1
j_call: TRBJ2-7

cdr3_nt: TGCGGAGGACAGGGGGTCTACGAGCAGTACTTC
cdr3_aa: CGGQGVYEQYF
cdr3_length: 11
clone_size: .
v_call: TRBV5-1
d_call: TRBD1
j_call: TRBJ2-7

cdr3_nt: TGTGCCAGCAGCTTCGGGACAGGGGCGTCCGGGGAGCTGTTTTTT
cdr3_aa: CASSFGTGASGELFF
cdr3_length: 15
clone_size: .
v_call: TRBV5-6
d_call: TRBD1
j_call: TRBJ2-2

cdr3_nt: TGTGCCAGCAGCCAAGAAATGGGGAGCTCCTATAATTCACCCCTCCACTTT
cdr3_aa: CASSQEMGSSYNSPLHF
cdr3_length: 17
clone_size: .
v_call: TRBV14
d_call: .
j_call: TRBJ1-6

cdr3_nt: TGTGCCAGCAGTTTATCTCAGGGGGCACGAGAGACCCAGTACTTC
cdr3_aa: CASSLSQGARETQYF
cdr3_length: 15
clone_size: .
v_call: TRBV27
d_call: TRBD1
j_call: TRBJ2-5

cdr3_nt: TGTGCCAGCAGCTTAGGGAGACTCGGACTTTTAGACAATACGCAGTATTTT
cdr3_aa: CASSLGRLGLLDNTQYF
cdr3_length: 17
clone_size: .
v_call: TRBV11-2
d_call: .
j_call: TRBJ2-3

cdr3_nt: TGTGCCAGTAGTATAGACGGACAGCCCTACGAGCAGTACTTC
cdr3_aa: CASSIDGQPYEQYF
cdr3_length: 14
clone_size: .
v_call: TRBV19
d_call: .
j_call: TRBJ2-7

cdr3_nt: TGTGCCAGCAGTTACTCAGGGGGCGGAAACACCATATATTTT
cdr3_aa: CASSYSGGGNTIYF
cdr3_length: 14
clone_size: .
v_call: TRBV6-5
d_call: TRBD1
j_call: TRBJ1-3

cdr3_nt: TGTGCCAGCAGCACAGGGTCGAATGAAGCTTTCTTT
cdr3_aa: CASSTGSNEAFF
cdr3_length: 12
clone_size: once
v_call: TRBV13
d_call: .
j_call: TRBJ1-1

cdr3_nt: TGTGCCAGCAGCTTAACTAGCGGGGGCGGATACGAGCAGTACTTC
cdr3_aa: CASSLTSGGGYEQYF
cdr3_length: 15
clone_size: .
v_call: TRBV11-3
d_call: TRBD2
j_call: TRBJ2-7

cdr3_nt: TGTGCCAGCAGCTTAGAGCCAGGGGAAAAACTGTTTTTT
cdr3_aa: CASSLEPGEKLFF
cdr3_length: 13
clone_size: .
v_call: TRBV7-9
d_call: .
j_call: TRBJ1-4

cdr3_nt: TGTGCCAGCACCTGGTCGGGGAACACCGGGGAGCTGTTTTTT
cdr3_aa: CASTWSGNTGELFF
cdr3_length: 14
clone_size: .
v_call: TRBV25-1
d_call: .
j_call: TRBJ2-2

cdr3_nt: TGCAGCGGGTCGGACAGGGGGCCTGAAGCTTTCTTT
cdr3_aa: CSGSDRGPEAFF
cdr3_length: 12
clone_size: .
v_call: TRBV29-1
d_call: TRBD1
j_call: TRBJ1-1

cdr3_nt: TGCGCCAGCAACTCACGGCGGGGGGGACCCAATGAGCAGTTCTTC
cdr3_aa: CASNSRRGGPNEQFF
cdr3_length: 15
clone_size: .
v_call: TRBV4-1
d_call: TRBD2
j_call: TRBJ2-1

cdr3_nt: TGTGCCAGCAGTCTCCAGGGGTCCTACGAGCAGTACTTC
cdr3_aa: CASSLQGSYEQYF
cdr3_length: 13
clone_size: .
v_call: TRBV27
d_call: .
j_call: TRBJ2-7

cdr3_nt: TGTGCCAGCAGTTCAGGGCCCGAGCAGTACTTC
cdr3_aa: CASSSGPEQYF
cdr3_length: 11
clone_size: .
v_call: TRBV28
d_call: .
j_call: TRBJ2-7

cdr3_nt: TGTGCCAGCAGCCCTGGGGGGCGGGGGGACCAAGAGACCCAGTACTTC
cdr3_aa: CASSPGGRGDQETQYF
cdr3_length: 16
clone_size: .
v_call: TRBV7-2
d_call: TRBD2
j_call: TRBJ2-5

cdr3_nt: TGTGCCAGCAGTCACCCAACCGGGAGTCACACGGGGGAGCAGTACTTC
cdr3_aa: CASSHPTGSHTGEQYF
cdr3_length: 16
clone_size: .
v_call: TRBV6-6
d_call: .
j_call: TRBJ2-7

cdr3_nt: TGCGCCAGCACTGGACTAGCGGGGGGGCCTTACGAGCAGTACTTC
cdr3_aa: CASTGLAGGPYEQYF
cdr3_length: 15
clone_size: .
v_call: TRBV10-1
d_call: TRBD2
j_call: TRBJ2-7

cdr3_nt: TGTGCCAGCAGTGACGTAGCGGGGGGCACAGATACGCAGTATTTT
cdr3_aa: CASSDVAGGTDTQYF
cdr3_length: 15
clone_size: medium-sized
v_call: TRBV6-4
d_call: TRBD2
j_call: TRBJ2-3

cdr3_nt: TGCGCCAGCAGTGACTCGGAGGCTACCTACGAGCAGTACTTC
cdr3_aa: CASSDSEATYEQYF
cdr3_length: 14
clone_size: .
v_call: TRBV10-1
d_call: .
j_call: TRBJ2-7

cdr3_nt: TGTGCCAGTAGTATAGTCACTGAAGCTTTCTTT
cdr3_aa: CASSIVTEAFF
cdr3_length: 11
clone_size: .
v_call: TRBV19
d_call: .
j_call: TRBJ1-1

cdr3_nt: TGTGCCAGCACACCCGGGGCGGACACCGGGGAGCTGTTTTTT
cdr3_aa: CASTPGADTGELFF
cdr3_length: 14
clone_size: .
v_call: TRBV2
d_call: .
j_call: TRBJ2-2

cdr3_nt: TGTGCCAGCAGCTTAAAAGGGACCTACGAGCAGTACTTC
cdr3_aa: CASSLKGTYEQYF
cdr3_length: 13
clone_size: .
v_call: TRBV7-9
d_call: .
j_call: TRBJ2-7

cdr3_nt: TGTGCCTGGAGCAGCAGTAGCTCCTACAATGAGCAGTTCTTC
cdr3_aa: CAWSSSSSYNEQFF
cdr3_length: 14
clone_size: few
v_call: TRBV30
d_call: .
j_call: TRBJ2-1

cdr3_nt: TGCGCCAGCAGCCAGGTGCGGGGGTCGTACATTCAGTACTTC
cdr3_aa: CASSQVRGSYIQYF
cdr3_length: 14
clone_size: .
v_call: TRBV4-3
d_call: TRBD2
j_call: TRBJ2-4

cdr3_nt: TGTGCCAGCAGCCCCTGGACAGGGCTTGACAATGAGCAGTTCTTC
cdr3_aa: CASSPWTGLDNEQFF
cdr3_length: 15
clone_size: .
v_call: TRBV9
d_call: TRBD1
j_call: TRBJ2-1

cdr3_nt: TGTGCCAGCTCACCTATGGGCGACGAGCAGTACTTC
cdr3_aa: CASSPMGDEQYF
cdr3_length: 12
clone_size: .
v_call: TRBV18
d_call: .
j_call: TRBJ2-7